This TCR beta chain was identified during a study of CD8 T cells in ankylosing spondylitis. General study points: Apparently characteristic of ankylosing spondylitis blood was a TCR beta motif (under ten highly homologous variants).

Deletions cut 3 bases from V and 4 bases from J, with 13 bases between. The CDR3 sequence is 15 residues long. The germline CDR1 and CDR2 sequences are MRHNA and SNTAGT. As for this clonotype: Antigen: not known.

TCRdb reanalysed the 5' RACE reads using MiXCR and keeps one entry per CDR3 protein. This sample yields roughly 90,000 distinct CDR3 sequences, of which roughly 8.8% are seen a single time; 25% to 35% belongs to the top ten. The sample taken for sequencing was blood, either unsorted or a sorted T cell fraction (not recorded which). The chain recombines TRBV6-4 with TRBJ2-1; a weak D match, TRBD2 (6 bases). The TCR sequence derives from a male donor with ankylosing spondylitis. DNA of the CDR3: TGTGCCAGCAGTGATGGGCTAGCGAGGTACAATGAGCAGTTCTTC. Its protein product is CASSDGLARYNEQFF.